The clone carrying this TCR beta chain was detected once. Cohort allocation depended upon clinical history that participants reported. Contact with a PCR-confirmed or clinician-diagnosed COVID-19 case occurred within 2 weeks of entry. The data belong to a study of blood T cell repertoires in COVID-19. Clones were sequenced by immunoSEQ multiplex PCR, and TCRdb holds only the in-frame ones, with some missing. The data hold under 300,000 clones, with 75% to 90% observed a single time. Input material: PBMCs or T cells enriched from blood (not recorded which). The TCR comes from a woman aged 40-49 years who had been exposed to COVID-19.

CDR3 region: CASSSTPGLVYEQYF. The CDR3 region has the DNA TGTGCCAGCAGTTCTACCCCGGGACTAGTCTACGAGCAGTACTTC. The chain couples TRBV27 to TRBJ2-7; 8 positions match TRBD2. Germline V CDR1 and CDR2: MNHEY, SMNVEV (reference sequence). The CDR3 sequence is 15 residues long. Trimming at V came to 4 bases and at J to 3 bases, leaving 8 bases not matched to a gene.